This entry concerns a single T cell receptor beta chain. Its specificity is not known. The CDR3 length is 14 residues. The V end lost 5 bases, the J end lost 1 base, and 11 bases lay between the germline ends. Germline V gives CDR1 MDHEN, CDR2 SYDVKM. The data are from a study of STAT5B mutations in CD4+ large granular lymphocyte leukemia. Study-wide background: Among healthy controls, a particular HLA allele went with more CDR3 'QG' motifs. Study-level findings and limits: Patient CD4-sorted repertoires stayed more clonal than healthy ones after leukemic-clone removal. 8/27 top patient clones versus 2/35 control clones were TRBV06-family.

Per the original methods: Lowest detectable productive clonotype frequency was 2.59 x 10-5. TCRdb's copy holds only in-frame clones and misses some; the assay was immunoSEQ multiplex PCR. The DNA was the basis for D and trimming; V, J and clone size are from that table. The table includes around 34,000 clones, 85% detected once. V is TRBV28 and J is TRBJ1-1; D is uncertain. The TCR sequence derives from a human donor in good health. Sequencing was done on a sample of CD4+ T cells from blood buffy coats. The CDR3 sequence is CASSRATGNTEAFF. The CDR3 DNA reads TGTGCCAGCAGTCGAGCAACCGGGAACACTGAAGCTTTCTTT.